Listed here is a single T cell receptor beta chain. This record belongs to a study of blood T cell repertoires in COVID-19. Study overall: The United States, Italy and Spain provided the acute and convalescent COVID-19 samples.

The data were produced by immunoSEQ multiplex PCR, yet TCRdb's version contains in-frame clones alone and is incomplete. The sample lists 70,000 to 95,000 clones; about 90% were seen once. The CDR3 runs to 14 residues. The germline V gene encodes CDR1 MNHEY and CDR2 SVGAGI. V was trimmed by 6 bases and J by 5 bases, leaving 16 bases between them. What was sequenced was peripheral blood. V usage is TRBV6-5 and J usage is TRBJ2-5, with a possible D match to TRBD1 (6 bases). This sequence originates from a man between 50 and 59 years old with COVID-19, enrolled during active disease. The CDR3 bases are TGTGCCAGCAGGCGGGCTGGACAGTCGGAGACCCAGTACTTC. It is translated as CASRRAGQSETQYF.